Listed below are T cell receptor beta chains from one sample, sequenced in a study of T cell repertoires in cytomegalovirus infection. TCRdb re-called the reads with MiXCR, one entry per CDR3 protein. Among hundreds of thousands of distinct CDR3 sequences listed, under 55% were seen once. Antigens for these TCRs are unknown. The material sequenced was cultured PBMCs, taken from culture after CMV antigen stimulation. These receptors were obtained from a human donor in good health (CMV status not recorded). Some clones in this sample may be carry-over from other donors' samples. Both conserved end residues are part of each CDR3. Each record gives: V gene, J gene, CDR3 protein.

>TRBV7-2|TRBJ2-5
CASSRGLVEETQYF
>TRBV7-9|TRBJ2-5
CASSFGAETQYF
>TRBV12-3/TRBV12-4|TRBJ2-2
CASRNSGELFF
>TRBV7-2|TRBJ1-5
CASSPHRAGTSQPQHF
>TRBV28|TRBJ2-1
CASSFLTGVREQFF
>TRBV7-2|TRBJ2-1
CASLLTAAHGEQFF
>TRBV15|TRBJ1-4
CATSRGQGVGAATNEKLFF
>TRBV7-9|TRBJ2-6
CASSLPTTAVVHSGANVLTF
>TRBV7-6|TRBJ2-5
CAPPLPYQETQYF
>TRBV5-4|TRBJ2-5
CASSWTGQGQETQYF
>TRBV7-2|TRBJ2-4
CASSLALGTKNIQYF
>TRBV6-1|TRBJ2-5
CASSETWEYQETQYF
>TRBV7-2|TRBJ2-1
CASSLAVDSYNEQFF
>TRBV7-8|TRBJ1-1
CASSFRDREDTEAFF
>TRBV7-9|TRBJ2-3
CASSSRQGNTDTQYF
>TRBV24-1|TRBJ2-1
CATSDRTVSSYNEQFF
>TRBV10-3|TRBJ1-5
CAISESRGGNQPQHF
>TRBV7-9|TRBJ1-1
CASSTGQGRNTEAFF
>TRBV6-6|TRBJ2-1
CASSRDRGSVSGEQFF
>TRBV20-1|TRBJ2-2
CSAHLRGSAGELFF
>TRBV28|TRBJ2-7
CASSPGDRTGVGQYF
>TRBV5-1|TRBJ2-4
CASSRRTENIQYF
>TRBV5-6|TRBJ2-2
CASSRWPGTENTGELFF
>TRBV12-3/TRBV12-4|TRBJ2-5
CASSLAHDRGRGYQETQYF
>TRBV6-5|TRBJ1-1
CASSLQGGRTEAFF
>TRBV20-1|TRBJ2-5
CSARDFRGWETQYF
>TRBV7-2|TRBJ1-4
CASSLLGPTNEKLFF
>TRBV7-9|TRBJ2-7
CASSLTYGASYEQYF
>TRBV20-1|TRBJ2-2
CSARAGGSIAGELFF
>TRBV7-4|TRBJ2-1
CASSLDPRVHEQFF
>TRBV20-1|TRBJ2-3
CSASGGAWDTQYF
>TRBV4-1|TRBJ2-1
CASSQERDRGQFF
>TRBV7-2|TRBJ1-1
CASIPRDLGLAFF
>TRBV7-2|TRBJ1-2
CASSLVGTTGYGYTF
>TRBV4-1|TRBJ2-7
CASSQEERDEQYF
>TRBV29-1|TRBJ2-1
CSVSAGSYNEQFF
>TRBV6-2/TRBV6-3|TRBJ2-3
CASRTHRGISADTQYF
>TRBV11-2|TRBJ2-3
CASSLPGGSADTQYF
>TRBV7-2|TRBJ1-5
CASSPRSRRDQPQHF
>TRBV2|TRBJ2-6
CASSALSGANVLTF
>TRBV7-2|TRBJ2-3
CASSLGLAGGHTDTQYF
>TRBV18|TRBJ2-5
CASSPELAGEETQYF
>TRBV7-6|TRBJ1-6
CASSAGVEGSPLHF
>TRBV7-2|TRBJ2-7
CASSFSRGGYEQYF
>TRBV6-2/TRBV6-3|TRBJ1-6
CASSLRGAESPLHF
>TRBV6-5|TRBJ2-7
CASKGSAGAATEQYF
>TRBV7-2|TRBJ2-1
CASSMHTGTGGNEQFF
>TRBV11-3|TRBJ2-1
CASSFGLSRGEQFF
>TRBV11-1|TRBJ1-1
CASSLVGGRLLNTEAFF
>TRBV7-9|TRBJ2-1
CASSFGFRGQPYNEQFF